The 5 T cell receptor beta chains given below trace back to one sample, sequenced in a study of graft-versus-host responses after intestinal transplantation. These receptors lack a known antigen. TCRdb keeps only in-frame clones here, not all; method: immunoSEQ multiplex PCR. The table records 35,000 to 50,000 clones, nearly 95% of them present only once. Here the sequenced sample was unstimulated CD8+ T cells sorted from spleen or lymph node cells, taken before transplant. These receptors all come from a human donor who was the organ donor for an intestinal transplant.

This clone was seen only once. The chain links TRBV30 to TRBJ1-1; the D gene is possibly TRBD1 (5 bases). The CDR3 consists of 18 residues. Germline CDR1 GTSNPN, CDR2 SVGIG (reference sequence). The ends were cut back, 2 bases at V and 2 bases at J, with 24 bases in the middle. The CDR3 protein is CAWSPPKFPGRKNTEAFF. As DNA, the CDR3 is TGTGCCTGGAGTCCCCCAAAATTCCCGGGACGGAAAAACACTGAAGCTTTCTTT.

The chain links TRBV10-2 to TRBJ1-6; D gene unclear. Trimming cost V 3 bases and J 0 bases, with 9 bases left between them. This CDR3 spans 16 amino acids. Germline V gene lookup returns CDR1 WSHSY and CDR2 SAAADI. CDR3 in amino acids: CASSDGVSSYNSPLHF. CDR3 bases: TGCGCCAGCAGTGACGGGGTGAGCTCCTATAATTCACCCCTCCACTTT.

The count of this clone is one. The rearrangement links TRBV6-5 to TRBJ2-4; 7 bases are shared with TRBD1. Germline CDR1 MNHEY, CDR2 SVGAGI. CDR3 length equals 11 residues. V was pared by 6 bases and J by 16 bases, with 9 bases of the junction left unmatched. Here the CDR3 reads CASSPGTAFYF. The CDR3 nucleotides are TGTGCCAGCAGCCCCGGGACAGCTTTTTACTTC.

V gene TRBV13 combines with J gene TRBJ2-5; either TRBD1 or TRBD2 may supply D (5 bases each). The germline V gene encodes CDR1 PRHDT and CDR2 FYEKMQ (reference sequence). This CDR3 region has 14 residues. V shed 2 bases and J shed 1 base, with 8 bases lying between them. CDR3 DNA: TGTGCCAGCAGCTTATTCGGGGCCCAAGAGACCCAGTACTTC. Its translation is CASSLFGAQETQYF. Combining the CDR3 with reference TRBV13 and TRBJ2-5 gives the whole variable domain AAGVIQSPRHLIKEKRETATLKCYPIPRHDTVYWYQQGPGQDPQFLISFYEKMQSDKGSIPDRFSAQQFSDYHSELNMSSLELGDSALYFCASSLFGAQETQYFGPGTRLLVL.

With regard to this clone: The junction and the germline gene differ at one end; a read error may be behind it. V is TRBV7-7 and J is TRBJ2-7, with D possibly matching TRBD1 (7 bases). The CDR3 loop spans 13 amino acids. Germline CDR1 reads SSHAT; CDR2 reads FNYEAQ (reference sequence). The CDR3 DNA follows: TGTGCTAGCAGCTTGGGGCAGGGGGGCGAGCAGTACTTC. Residues: CASSLGQGGEQYF.